This passage covers 12 T cell receptor beta chains from one sample sequenced in a study of blood T cells in healthy people across ages. The use of a sample-barcoded 5' primer and a J-beta primer mix characterized a second PCR of roughly 6 to 11 cycles. Via MiXCR, TCRdb re-called the 5' RACE reads, giving one row per CDR3 protein. The repertoire holds hundreds of thousands of distinct CDR3 sequences, with approximately 44% as singletons. Input material: blood. Receptors originate from a man aged 55 to 70 in good health.

The rearrangement links TRBV20-1 to TRBJ2-1; 8 nucleotides line up with TRBD1. Germline V CDR1 and CDR2: DFQATT, SNEGSKA (reference sequence). The length of the CDR3 is 16 residues. J was trimmed by 6 bases and V by 6 bases; bases with no gene match: 16. As DNA, the CDR3 is TGCAGTGCCAGGACAGGGAAGGGTGGCTACGGCAATGAGCAGTTCTTC. It is translated as CSARTGKGGYGNEQFF.

V is TRBV4-3 and J is TRBJ1-1; D is undetermined. Trimming left V 1 base short and J 5 bases short, with 8 bases between. CDR3 length: 13 residues. CDR1 LGHNA and CDR2 YSLEER come from the germline V gene. The CDR3: CASSQGYSTEAFF. For the CDR3, the DNA is TGCGCCAGCAGCCAAGGATATAGTACTGAAGCTTTCTTT.

The chain combines TRBV20-1 with TRBJ2-3; D is undetermined. The V and J ends lost 0 bases and 6 bases respectively, with 13 bases between them. The CDR3 covers 14 residues. Germline loops: CDR1 DFQATT, CDR2 SNEGSKA (reference sequence). This chain's CDR3 is CSARDVSEIDTQYF. In DNA form, the CDR3 reads TGCAGTGCTAGAGATGTCTCGGAGATCGATACGCAGTATTTT.

The rearrangement joins TRBV30 to TRBJ1-5; no clear D gene. V was shortened by 8 bases and J by 8 bases, with 16 bases between the two germline ends. Germline values: CDR1 GTSNPN, CDR2 SVGIG (reference sequence). The CDR3 totals 12 residues. The CDR3 sequence: CAERGSWKPQHF. For the CDR3, the DNA is TGTGCCGAACGCGGGTCCTGGAAGCCCCAGCATTTT.

The chain uses TRBV29-1 and TRBJ2-5, with 7 bases lining up with TRBD1. Germline values: CDR1 SQVTM, CDR2 ANQGSEA. V shed 5 bases and J 4 bases; nucleotides not matched to a gene: 10. The CDR3 is 14 amino acids. The CDR3 reads CSVLRQTGRETQYF. Written as DNA, the CDR3 is TGCAGCGTTCTGAGACAGACAGGGAGAGAGACCCAGTACTTC.

This rearrangement joins TRBV4-3 to TRBJ2-2; TRBD1 matches 8 bases. Germline V CDR1 and CDR2: LGHNA, YSLEER. CDR3 size: 16 residues. V lost 0 bases, J lost 12 bases, and 12 bases stayed unmatched. The CDR3 protein is CASSQEDRANAGKLFF. The CDR3 bases are TGCGCCAGCAGCCAAGAGGACAGGGCTAACGCGGGGAAGCTGTTTTTT.

This clonotype turned up a few times. This chain uses TRBV4-1 with TRBJ2-1; 9 bases are a match to TRBD1. Trimming at V came to 4 bases and at J to 10 bases, leaving 11 bases not matched to a gene. The CDR3 extends over 15 amino acids. Germline V gene lookup returns CDR1 MGHRA and CDR2 YSYEKL. The CDR3 region has the DNA TGCGCCAGCAGCCGGCCCGGGACAGGGAAATGGGAGCAGTTCTTC. Its protein product is CASSRPGTGKWEQFF.

As concerns this clonotype: This may be a read error, as it is one base from a much larger clone. V is TRBV4-3 and J is TRBJ2-7; 10 bases map to TRBD1. Germline-derived CDR1 and CDR2 are LGHNA and YSLEER. Trimming took 2 bases from V and 4 from J; bases not matched to a gene: 5. The CDR3 spans 15 residues. This chain's CDR3 is CASSQQGQGTYEQYF. CDR3 nucleotides: TGCGCCAGCAGCCAACAGGGACAGGGGACATACGAGCAGTACTTC.

This clonotype has just a few counts. The J gene is TRBJ2-1, the V gene TRBV7-8, with TRBD2 identical over 16 bases. The CDR3 spans 18 residues. Looked up from germline, CDR1 is SGHVS and CDR2 is FQNEAQ. V trimming: 5 bases; J trimming: 7 bases; junction bases outside the gene matches: 11. DNA of the CDR3: TGTGCCAGCAGCCGATCCGCAATGGGACTAGCGGGGGGGAATGAGCAGTTCTTC. Its translation is CASSRSAMGLAGGNEQFF.

The chain employs TRBV7-2 and TRBJ2-1, with D tentatively TRBD1 (5 bases). The V gene's germline CDR1 is SGHTA and CDR2 FQGNSA. V was shortened by 1 base and J by 12 bases, with 10 bases between the two germline ends. CDR3 length: 12 residues. CDR3 sequence: CASSLDRQWQFF. The CDR3 DNA follows: TGTGCCAGCAGCTTAGATAGACAGTGGCAGTTCTTC.

This clonotype was found a few times. A junction boundary mismatches the germline segment, possibly from a read error. V and J are TRBV7-7 and TRBJ2-3; D is undetermined. Germline loops: CDR1 SSHAT, CDR2 FNYEAQ (reference sequence). The CDR3 contains 15 residues. Written as DNA, the CDR3 is TGTGCTAGCAGCTTATCAGGAATTGGGACAGATACGCAGTATTTT. Its translation: CASSLSGIGTDTQYF.

Concerning this clonotype itself: One end of the junction fails to match germline, which may point to a read error. The rearrangement joins TRBV6-2 or TRBV6-3 to TRBJ2-7, with 7 positions matching TRBD1. The CDR3 consists of 16 residues. Germline assignment: CDR1 MNHEY and CDR2 SVGEGT. The CDR3 DNA sequence: TGTGTCAGCAGTTACCCCTCCGGGACAGTATCCTACGAGCAGTACTTC. Protein: CVSSYPSGTVSYEQYF.